These T cell receptor beta chains were read from a single sample in a study of T-cell reconstitution after alpha-beta-depleted transplantation in children. MiXCR was run by TCRdb on the PCR reads, yielding one entry per CDR3 protein. The repertoire consists of about 980,000 distinct CDR3 sequences, with 25% to 30% occurring once and the leading ten covering around 30%. The input for sequencing was PBMCs, mostly from graft donor cells, taken 360 days after TCRalphabeta/CD19-depleted stem cell transplant. Receptors were obtained from a boy in the first two years of life who had a stem cell transplant for SCID, so the T cells may come from the graft donor. The CDR3 runs from the conserved cysteine through the conserved F or W. Fields, in order: clone size, V gene, D gene, J gene, CDR3 protein, CDR3 DNA. The D gene is left open where the match is weak. Some rows mark clone size as missing; the rest say once, few, many or name a class of expanded clone.

.,TRBV3-1,.,TRBJ1-5,CASSQGGAGLGQPQHF,TGTGCCAGCAGCCAAGGGGGGGCAGGTTTGGGGCAGCCCCAGCATTTT
once,TRBV20-1,.,TRBJ2-2,CSARDQGTLNTGELFF,TGCAGTGCTAGAGATCAGGGGACATTAAACACCGGGGAGCTGTTTTTT
.,TRBV11-2,.,TRBJ1-3,CASSWQALSGNTIYF,TGTGCCAGCAGCTGGCAGGCACTTTCGGGAAACACCATATATTTT
.,TRBV20-1,.,TRBJ2-1,CSARNGIEQFF,TGCAGTGCTAGAAACGGGATAGAGCAGTTCTTC
few,TRBV2,.,TRBJ2-1,CASSALEAHEQFF,TGTGCCAGCAGTGCGTTGGAGGCCCATGAGCAGTTCTTC
few,TRBV10-3,.,TRBJ2-3,CAISNRDLSTDTQYF,TGTGCCATCAGTAACAGGGACTTGAGCACAGATACGCAGTATTTT
.,TRBV5-1,TRBD2,TRBJ2-3,CASSFRAGVGDTQYF,TGCGCCAGCAGCTTTAGGGCGGGGGTAGGAGATACGCAGTATTTT
many,TRBV5-1,.,TRBJ2-7,CASSLEGGRVYEQYF,TGCGCCAGCAGCTTGGAGGGAGGACGCGTCTACGAGCAGTACTTC
many,TRBV29-1,.,TRBJ2-7,CSVEGPAESSYEQYF,TGCAGCGTTGAAGGCCCGGCGGAGAGCTCCTACGAGCAGTACTTC
few,TRBV28,TRBD1,TRBJ2-7,CASRDRDPSYEQYF,TGTGCCAGCAGAGACAGGGACCCTTCCTACGAGCAGTACTTC
.,TRBV30,TRBD1,TRBJ2-3,CAWNDRVRGTDTQYF,TGTGCCTGGAACGACAGGGTCCGGGGCACAGATACGCAGTATTTT
.,TRBV28,.,TRBJ1-2,CASYSNYGYTF,TGTGCCAGTTACTCTAACTATGGCTACACCTTC
many,TRBV9,.,TRBJ2-3,CASSVGGQRNTDTQYF,TGTGCCAGCAGCGTAGGAGGTCAGCGGAATACAGATACGCAGTATTTT
.,TRBV20-1,TRBD2,TRBJ2-3,CSAGLFERGGDTQYF,TGCAGTGCTGGTTTATTTGAGCGGGGGGGAGATACGCAGTATTTT
few,TRBV10-3,.,TRBJ2-1,CAIMESGGHLYNEQFF,TGTGCCATCATGGAAAGTGGGGGGCACCTCTACAATGAGCAGTTCTTC
.,TRBV20-1,.,TRBJ2-1,CSAIFHRNYNEQFF,TGCAGTGCTATTTTCCACAGGAACTACAATGAGCAGTTCTTC
.,TRBV29-1,TRBD1,TRBJ2-7,CSAGQGYYEQYF,TGCAGCGCCGGACAGGGATACTACGAGCAGTACTTC
once,TRBV11-2,TRBD1,TRBJ2-1,CASSLGGGQGSREQFF,TGTGCCAGCAGCTTAGGGGGTGGACAGGGATCTAGAGAGCAGTTCTTC
few,TRBV20-1,.,TRBJ2-1,CSAREGGNEQFF,TGCAGTGCTAGGGAGGGTGGAAATGAGCAGTTCTTC
.,TRBV10-3,.,TRBJ2-1,CAISGDLGSPAGYYNEQFF,TGTGCCATCAGTGGTGATCTGGGCTCTCCCGCGGGATACTACAATGAGCAGTTCTTC
few,TRBV4-1,.,TRBJ1-2,CASSQDVPTGIYGYTF,TGCGCCAGCAGCCAAGATGTCCCTACGGGAATATATGGCTACACCTTC
.,TRBV5-1,TRBD1,TRBJ2-3,CASSDGQGPSTDTQYF,TGCGCCAGCAGCGACGGACAGGGCCCTAGCACAGATACGCAGTATTTT
.,TRBV4-1,TRBD2,TRBJ2-3,CASSQTSGLSDTQYF,TGCGCCAGCAGCCAAACTAGCGGACTGTCGGATACGCAGTATTTT
few,TRBV5-1,.,TRBJ1-2,CASSSGENYGYTF,TGCGCCAGCAGTTCGGGGGAAAACTATGGCTACACCTTC
.,TRBV5-5,TRBD1,TRBJ1-2,CASSGGQGGGGYTF,TGTGCCAGCAGCGGCGGACAGGGAGGAGGCGGCTACACCTTC
.,TRBV9,.,TRBJ2-3,CASSAPSQGGGDTQYF,TGTGCCAGCAGCGCCCCTTCCCAGGGGGGCGGGGATACGCAGTATTTT
few,TRBV5-1,.,TRBJ2-2,CASSLAREWDFSTGELFF,TGCGCCAGCAGCTTGGCCAGAGAATGGGACTTCAGCACCGGGGAGCTGTTTTTT
few,TRBV12-3/TRBV12-4,.,TRBJ2-7,CASSLTVRAPGEQYF,TGTGCCAGCAGTTTAACGGTCCGGGCCCCGGGCGAGCAGTACTTC
.,TRBV6-5,TRBD1,TRBJ2-7,CASRGQGIYEQYF,TGTGCCAGCAGGGGACAGGGGATCTACGAGCAGTACTTC
.,TRBV10-3,TRBD1,TRBJ2-7,CAITTTGTGTYEQYF,TGTGCCATCACAACGACCGGGACAGGAACCTACGAGCAGTACTTC
.,TRBV12-3/TRBV12-4,.,TRBJ2-6,CASSFTRANVLTF,TGTGCCAGCAGTTTCACTAGGGCCAACGTCCTGACTTTC
.,TRBV20-1,.,TRBJ1-2,CSALAGYYGYTF,TGCAGTGCCCTTGCAGGGTACTATGGCTACACCTTC
.,TRBV7-3,.,TRBJ2-2,CASSIPDRGRRKNGELFF,TGTGCCAGCAGCATACCCGACCGGGGACGCCGAAAGAACGGGGAGCTGTTTTTT
.,TRBV29-1,.,TRBJ1-2,CSVAESSSYGYTF,TGCAGCGTTGCGGAGTCCAGTTCCTATGGCTACACCTTC
.,TRBV7-2,.,TRBJ1-5,CASSHDRDQPQHF,TGTGCCAGCAGCCATGACAGAGATCAGCCCCAGCATTTT
few,TRBV24-1,TRBD1,TRBJ2-2,CATSDGDRPGELFF,TGTGCCACCAGTGATGGGGACAGGCCCGGGGAGCTGTTTTTT
few,TRBV12-3/TRBV12-4,TRBD2,TRBJ2-3,CASSQAGGITDTQYF,TGTGCCAGCAGCCAAGCGGGGGGGATCACAGATACGCAGTATTTT
.,TRBV5-1,.,TRBJ1-1,CASAPRQLNTEAFF,TGCGCCAGCGCCCCCCGACAGTTGAACACTGAAGCTTTCTTT
.,TRBV7-8,.,TRBJ2-7,CASRYRDSGEQYF,TGTGCCAGCAGGTATCGGGATTCTGGCGAGCAGTACTTC
.,TRBV7-8,.,TRBJ2-5,CASSLARIRPLGTQYF,TGTGCCAGCAGCTTAGCGAGAATCCGCCCCCTCGGGACCCAGTACTTC
few,TRBV18,.,TRBJ2-1,CASSQDYRNYNEQFF,TGTGCCAGCTCACAGGACTACCGAAACTACAATGAGCAGTTCTTC
.,TRBV20-1,.,TRBJ2-7,CSARVGQAPYEQYF,TGCAGTGCTAGAGTCGGGCAGGCCCCCTACGAGCAGTACTTC
few,TRBV3-1,.,TRBJ2-7,CASSHGTASSYEQYF,TGTGCCAGCAGCCACGGGACCGCGAGCTCCTACGAGCAGTACTTC
few,TRBV28,.,TRBJ1-1,CASSMTGWTEAFF,TGTGCCAGCTCAATGACAGGTTGGACTGAAGCTTTCTTT
.,TRBV15,TRBD1,TRBJ1-1,CATSPIQGATEAFF,TGTGCCACCAGCCCTATCCAGGGGGCGACTGAAGCTTTCTTT
few,TRBV6-1,TRBD1,TRBJ2-3,CATWDPGQGTDTQYF,TGTGCCACATGGGATCCGGGACAGGGCACAGATACGCAGTATTTT
few,TRBV29-1,TRBD1,TRBJ2-7,CSVVGTGGYEQYF,TGCAGCGTTGTTGGGACAGGGGGCTACGAGCAGTACTTC
once,TRBV2,TRBD1,TRBJ2-5,CASSRQGTVQETQYF,TGTGCCAGCAGTCGACAGGGGACGGTCCAAGAGACCCAGTACTTC
few,TRBV9,.,TRBJ1-5,CASSVGTNQPQHF,TGTGCCAGCAGCGTAGGGACGAATCAGCCCCAGCATTTT
few,TRBV15,TRBD1,TRBJ2-3,CATSNSDRAPDTQYF,TGTGCCACCAGCAATTCGGACAGGGCTCCAGATACGCAGTATTTT
.,TRBV18,.,TRBJ1-5,CASSPGTFDQPQHF,TGTGCCAGCTCACCCGGGACCTTCGATCAGCCCCAGCATTTT
.,TRBV6-1,.,TRBJ2-5,CASSRSRRKGETQYF,TGTGCCAGCAGTCGGTCCCGTAGGAAAGGGGAGACCCAGTACTTC
.,TRBV4-1,.,TRBJ1-5,CASSQVGTTSFAQHF,TGCGCCAGCAGCCAAGTAGGGACAACCTCCTTTGCCCAGCATTTT
.,TRBV6-2/TRBV6-3,.,TRBJ2-4,CASTAGQVGKNIQYF,TGTGCCAGCACCGCGGGACAAGTGGGGAAAAACATTCAGTACTTC
once,TRBV20-1,.,TRBJ2-4,CSARGDAKNIQYF,TGCAGTGCTAGGGGTGACGCCAAAAACATTCAGTACTTC
once,TRBV6-1,.,TRBJ1-1,CASNKIRVSGTEAFF,TGTGCCAGCAATAAAATCCGGGTCTCCGGAACTGAAGCTTTCTTT
.,TRBV12-3/TRBV12-4,.,TRBJ1-2,CASSPYTGYGYTF,TGTGCCAGCAGCCCCTACACAGGTTATGGCTACACCTTC